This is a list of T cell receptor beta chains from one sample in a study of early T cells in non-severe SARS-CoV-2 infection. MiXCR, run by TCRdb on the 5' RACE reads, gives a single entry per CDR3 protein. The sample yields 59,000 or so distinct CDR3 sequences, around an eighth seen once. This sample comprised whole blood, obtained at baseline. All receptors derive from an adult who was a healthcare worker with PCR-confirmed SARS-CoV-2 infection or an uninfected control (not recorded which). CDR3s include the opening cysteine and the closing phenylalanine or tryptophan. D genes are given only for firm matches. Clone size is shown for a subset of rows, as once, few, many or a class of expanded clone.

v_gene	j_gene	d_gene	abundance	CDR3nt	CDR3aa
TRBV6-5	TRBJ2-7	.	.	TGTGCCAGCAGTACCTACTCGAGAGAGCGCGAGCAGTACTTC	CASSTYSREREQYF
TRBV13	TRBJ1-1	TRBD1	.	TGTGCCAGCAGGCGCGGACAGGCCGGCGTAGCTTTCTTT	CASRRGQAGVAFF
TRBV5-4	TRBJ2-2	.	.	TGTGCCAGCAGCTCCCGGACAGCGAACACCGGGGAGCTGTTTTTT	CASSSRTANTGELFF
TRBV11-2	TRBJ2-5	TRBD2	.	TGTGCCAGCAGTCTAGAACCGGGACTAGCGGGAGTCGCGAGCGTTGAGACCCAGTACTTC	CASSLEPGLAGVASVETQYF
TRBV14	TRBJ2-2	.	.	TGTGCCAGCAGCCAAGTGGGGGACACCGGGGAGCTGTTTTTT	CASSQVGDTGELFF
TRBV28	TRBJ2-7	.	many	TGTGCCAGCAGTTCCTATAGCGCCGAGCAGTACTTC	CASSSYSAEQYF
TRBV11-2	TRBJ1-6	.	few	TGTGCCAGCAGCCTTTCTTATCCGAATTCACCCCTCCACTTT	CASSLSYPNSPLHF
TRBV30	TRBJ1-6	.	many	TGTGCCTGGAGTGGGGGGATTGATTCACCCCTCCACTTT	CAWSGGIDSPLHF
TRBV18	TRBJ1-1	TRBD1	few	TGTGCCAGCTCACATGGGACAGAGATTAAAGCTTTCTTT	CASSHGTEIKAFF
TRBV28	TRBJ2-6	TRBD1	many	TGTGCCAGCAGCTCGGGACAGTTTCTCGCTGGGGCCAACGTCCTGACTTTC	CASSSGQFLAGANVLTF
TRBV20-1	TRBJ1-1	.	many	TGCAGTGCCGGGGGAGGGACCTTAACTTTCTTT	CSAGGGTLTFF
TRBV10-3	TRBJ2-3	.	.	TGTGCCATCAGCTCTGGAGGGCGGGATACGCAGTATTTT	CAISSGGRDTQYF
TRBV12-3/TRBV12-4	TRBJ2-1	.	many	TGTGCCAGCAGCCTTTTCCCCCTTGGTGAGAATGAGCAGTTCTTC	CASSLFPLGENEQFF
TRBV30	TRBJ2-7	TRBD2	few	TGTGCCTGGAGTAGGCGACTAGCTACCCTCGAGCAGTACTTC	CAWSRRLATLEQYF
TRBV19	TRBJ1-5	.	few	TGTGCCAGTAGTGGGACATGGGATCAGCCCCAGCATTTT	CASSGTWDQPQHF
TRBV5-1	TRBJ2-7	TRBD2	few	TGCGCCAGCAGGGGGACTAGCGCGTACGAGCAGTACTTC	CASRGTSAYEQYF
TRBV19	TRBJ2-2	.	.	TGTGCCAGTATCAACAGGGACACCGGGGAGCTGTTTTTT	CASINRDTGELFF
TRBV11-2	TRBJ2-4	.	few	TGTGCCAGCAGCTTAGCCGGAATAGCCAAAAACATTCAGTACTTC	CASSLAGIAKNIQYF
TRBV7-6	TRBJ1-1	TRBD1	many	TGTGCCAGCAGCCCCCGGGACAGGTTGAACACTGAAGCTTTCTTT	CASSPRDRLNTEAFF
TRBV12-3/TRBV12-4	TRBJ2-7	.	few	TGTGCCAGCAGCCATGGGACTGAGATACTCGAGCAGTACTTC	CASSHGTEILEQYF
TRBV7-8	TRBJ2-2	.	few	TGTGCCAGCAGCTCCGGGACTGTGAACACCGGGGAGCTGTTTTTT	CASSSGTVNTGELFF
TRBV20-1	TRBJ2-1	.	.	TGCAGTGCTAGAGATCGGGTAGCAGATGGGCAGTTCTTC	CSARDRVADGQFF